These 2 T cell receptor beta chains were sequenced from one sample in a study of T cells after yellow fever vaccination. TCRdb called the 5' RACE reads again in MiXCR, with one record for every CDR3 protein. The sample gives fewer than 400,000 distinct CDR3 sequences, around 11% of which show up once; 3% to 3.5% is in the top ten. The starting material was CD4+ T cells sorted from PBMCs, obtained 45 days after the yellow fever booster vaccination. These receptors were collected from a man between 18 and 35 years old who received the YFV17D yellow fever vaccine.

Only a few counts were recorded for this clonotype. This chain connects TRBV6-2 or TRBV6-3 to TRBJ1-2, with a possible D match to TRBD1 (6 bases). This CDR3 contains 13 residues. V lost 6 bases and J 2 bases, leaving 10 bases between the germline ends. Germline V lookup: CDR1 MNHEY, CDR2 SVGEGT. The CDR3 here is CASRRTGNYGYTF. The CDR3 region has the DNA TGTGCCAGCAGACGCACAGGGAACTATGGCTACACCTTC.

V and J are TRBV24-1 and TRBJ2-3; 7 nucleotides line up with TRBD1. Germline CDR1 and CDR2: KGHDR and SFDVKD. V lost 4 bases to trimming and J lost 7 bases; unmatched junction nucleotides: 4. The CDR3 sequence is 13 residues long. CDR3 coding DNA: TGTGCCACCAGTGACTACAGGGGCCATACGCAGTATTTT. Its protein is CATSDYRGHTQYF.